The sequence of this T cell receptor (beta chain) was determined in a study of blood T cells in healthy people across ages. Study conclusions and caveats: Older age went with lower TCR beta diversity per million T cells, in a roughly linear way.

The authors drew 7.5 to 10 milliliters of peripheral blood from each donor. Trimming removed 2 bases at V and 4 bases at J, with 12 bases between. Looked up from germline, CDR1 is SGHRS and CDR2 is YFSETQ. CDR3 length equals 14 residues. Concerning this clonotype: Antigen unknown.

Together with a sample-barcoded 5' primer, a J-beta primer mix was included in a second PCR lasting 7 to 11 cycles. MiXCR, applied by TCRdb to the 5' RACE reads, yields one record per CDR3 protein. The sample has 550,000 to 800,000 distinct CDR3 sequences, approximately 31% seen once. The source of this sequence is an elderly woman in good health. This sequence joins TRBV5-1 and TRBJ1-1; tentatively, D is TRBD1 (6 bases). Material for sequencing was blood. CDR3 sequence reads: CASSFEQGPTEAFF. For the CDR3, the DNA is TGCGCCAGCAGCTTTGAACAGGGCCCCACTGAAGCTTTCTTT.